This entry lists 29 T cell receptor beta chains sequenced from one sample in a study of blood T cell repertoires in COVID-19. The table came from immunoSEQ multiplex PCR; TCRdb's copy has only in-frame clones and leaves some out. The sample consists of about 150,000 clones, approximately 88% of them appearing once. Sample: peripheral blood. These receptors were obtained from a man aged 18 to 29 with active or convalescent COVID-19.

The rearrangement uses TRBV6-5 and TRBJ2-7; weak D call: TRBD1 (6 bases). Germline V CDR1 and CDR2: MNHEY, SVGAGI. V lost 2 bases and J 3 bases, leaving 11 bases between the germline ends. The CDR3 sequence is 14 residues long. The CDR3 protein is CASSYRGIGYEQYF. The DNA for the CDR3 is TGTGCCAGCAGTTACAGGGGGATCGGCTACGAGCAGTACTTC.

The V call is TRBV14, the J call TRBJ2-2; perhaps TRBD2 as D (6 bases). The CDR3 is 15 residues long. The germline V gene encodes CDR1 SGHDN and CDR2 FVKESK. V was pared by 4 bases and J by 6 bases, with 15 bases between. CDR3 bases: TGTGCCAGCAGCCGTCTGCCTGGGGGGTCCGGGGAGCTGTTTTTT. As protein: CASSRLPGGSGELFF.

V usage is TRBV28 and J usage is TRBJ1-5, with a weak D call TRBD1 (6 bases). Germline loops: CDR1 MDHEN, CDR2 SYDVKM. Deletions cut 2 bases from V and 2 bases from J, with 10 bases between. This CDR3 has 15 amino acids. The CDR3 bases are TGTGCCAGCAGTTTAGGGGGCTGGGGCAATCAGCCCCAGCATTTT. Encoded protein: CASSLGGWGNQPQHF.

CDR3 in amino acids: CASSNPGLAGFSYEQYF. DNA for the CDR3: TGTGCCAGCAGTAATCCGGGACTAGCGGGATTCTCCTACGAGCAGTACTTC. The chain uses TRBV6-2 or TRBV6-3 and TRBJ2-7, with TRBD2 matching 13 bases. The length of the CDR3 is 17 residues. Germline CDR1 MNHEY, CDR2 SVGEGT. V was clipped by 5 bases and J by 0 bases; unmatched bases: 7.

The chain is built from TRBV19 and TRBJ2-2; possible D gene TRBD1, 6 bases. Deletions cut 5 bases from V and 1 base from J, with 11 bases between. CDR1 LNHDA and CDR2 SQIVND come from the germline V gene (reference sequence). The CDR3 has 15 amino acids. This chain's CDR3 is CASSPGQQNTGELFF. The CDR3 DNA sequence: TGTGCCAGTAGTCCGGGACAACAGAACACCGGGGAGCTGTTTTTT.

The chain couples TRBV10-3 to TRBJ2-4, with a possible D match to TRBD2 (5 bases). Germline values: CDR1 ENHRY, CDR2 SYGVKD. The CDR3 consists of 9 residues. CDR3 in DNA: TGTGAGGAGGAAAACATTCAGTACTTC. Amino acid sequence: CEEENIQYF.

This clone was recorded only once. V gene TRBV19 combines with J gene TRBJ1-2, with a weak D call TRBD1 (5 bases). V was cut by 3 bases and J by 0 bases, with 14 bases left in between. Germline loops: CDR1 LNHDA, CDR2 SQIVND (reference sequence). This CDR3 is 16 amino acids long. CDR3 nucleotide sequence: TGTGCCAGTAGTATGGGGCACAAAACTTCTAACTATGGCTACACCTTC. Translation: CASSMGHKTSNYGYTF. Together with reference TRBV19 and TRBJ1-2, the CDR3 gives the full variable domain: DGGITQSPKYLFRKEGQNVTLSCEQNLNHDAMYWYRQDPGQGLRLIYYSQIVNDFQKGDIAEGYSVSREKKESFPLTVTSAQKNPTAFYLCASSMGHKTSNYGYTFGSGTRLTVV.

The V call is TRBV19, the J call TRBJ2-5; 8 bases map to TRBD2. Germline values: CDR1 LNHDA, CDR2 SQIVND (reference sequence). V lost 5 bases, J lost 6 bases, and 20 bases stayed unmatched. CDR3 length: 18 amino acids. CDR3 region: CASSPKVSSGVRAKTQYF. The CDR3 nucleotides are TGTGCCAGTAGTCCAAAAGTCAGTAGCGGGGTCCGAGCTAAGACCCAGTACTTC. The full variable domain, with the rest looked up from reference TRBV19 and TRBJ2-5, is DGGITQSPKYLFRKEGQNVTLSCEQNLNHDAMYWYRQDPGQGLRLIYYSQIVNDFQKGDIAEGYSVSREKKESFPLTVTSAQKNPTAFYLCASSPKVSSGVRAKTQYFGPGTRLLVL.

The chain joins TRBV10-1 to TRBJ1-6; 7 bases line up with TRBD1. The V segment lost 7 bases and the J segment 1 base; nucleotides outside the gene matches: 10. CDR1 and CDR2 (germline): WNHNN, SYGVQD (reference sequence). This CDR3 has 17 residues. CDR3 in amino acids: CASNKGALGSYNSPLHF. The CDR3 DNA is TGCGCCAGCAATAAGGGGGCGCTGGGGTCCTATAATTCACCCCTCCACTTT.

The chain couples TRBV3-1 (or the pseudogene TRBV3-2) to TRBJ1-5, with D possibly TRBD1 on 5 matching bases. The CDR3 covers 15 residues. Germline CDR1 is LGHDT and CDR2 is YNNKEL (reference sequence). Trimming stripped 0 bases from V and 5 bases from J, with 11 bases between. In nucleotides, the CDR3 is TGTGCCAGCAGCCAAGAAGGGGCAGGTCATCAGCCCCAGCATTTT. It translates to CASSQEGAGHQPQHF.

The chain is built from TRBV3-1 (or the pseudogene TRBV3-2) and TRBJ2-2, with 13 bases aligning to TRBD2. CDR3 size: 16 residues. V shed 7 bases and J 3 bases; nucleotides not matched to a gene: 5. CDR1 LGHDT and CDR2 YNNKEL come from the germline V gene (reference sequence). CDR3 amino acids: CASTRLAGGYTGELFF. In nucleotides, the CDR3 is TGTGCCAGCACCCGACTAGCGGGGGGCTACACCGGGGAGCTGTTTTTT.

This rearrangement joins TRBV4-3 to TRBJ2-1; 7 bases align to TRBD2. The germline CDR1 and CDR2 sequences are LGHNA and YSLEER. V lost 4 bases and J lost 6; bases outside the gene matches: 15. CDR3 length: 17 residues. The CDR3 loop reads CASSPRWAGEGRNEQFF. CDR3 in DNA: TGCGCCAGCAGCCCCCGCTGGGCGGGAGAAGGGCGCAATGAGCAGTTCTTC.

The chain recombines TRBV12-5 with TRBJ1-2; D gene uncertain. The CDR3 is 13 amino acids. Germline CDR1 is LGHNT and CDR2 is FRNRAP. Trimming cost V 2 bases and J 7 bases, with 11 bases left between them. CDR3: CASGLSLTGGYTF. CDR3 in DNA: TGTGCTAGTGGTTTGAGTTTAACGGGTGGCTACACCTTC. The variable domain in full, completed from reference TRBV12-5 and TRBJ1-2, reads DARVTQTPRHKVTEMGQEVTMRCQPILGHNTVFWYRQTMMQGLELLAYFRNRAPLDDSGMPKDRFSAEMPDATLATLKIQPSEPRDSAVYFCASGLSLTGGYTFGSGTRLTVV.

Only one count was recorded for this clone. DNA for the CDR3: TGTGCCAGCAGTGAAGCACGGTGGGGGCTAGCGGCCGATGAGCAGTTCTTC. It yields the protein CASSEARWGLAADEQFF. The chain is built from TRBV6-1 and TRBJ2-1, with D possibly TRBD2 on 7 matching bases. Per germline, CDR1 MNHNS and CDR2 SASEGT. Trimming removed 0 bases from V and 8 bases from J, with 20 bases in between. CDR3 length: 17 amino acids.

This clone was seen a single time. The chain has TRBV19 and TRBJ1-4; possible D gene TRBD1, 5 bases. Germline CDR1 is LNHDA and CDR2 is SQIVND (reference sequence). CDR3 length: 14 residues. V was clipped by 5 bases and J by 0 bases, with 7 bases between them. The CDR3 DNA reads as TGTGCCAGTAGTGACAGTGCAACTAATGAAAAACTGTTTTTT. Encoded protein: CASSDSATNEKLFF.

This chain connects TRBV11-2 to TRBJ1-5; D not certain. Per the germline V gene, CDR1 is SGHAT and CDR2 is FQNNGV. There are 15 residues in the CDR3. Trimming cost V 4 bases and J 7 bases, with 17 bases left between them. The chain's CDR3 is CASSSSRGGRQPQHF. The CDR3, as DNA: TGTGCCAGCAGCTCCAGCCGCGGCGGAAGGCAGCCCCAGCATTTT.

The rearrangement uses TRBV4-1 and TRBJ1-6; 8 bases map to TRBD1. The trim removed 1 base at V and 9 bases at J, leaving 11 bases unmatched. The V gene's germline CDR1 is MGHRA and CDR2 YSYEKL. The CDR3 has 17 residues. The CDR3 DNA is TGCGCCAGCAGCCAAGCATCAGACAGGGGAGAGAGTTCACCCCTCCACTTT. Translation: CASSQASDRGESSPLHF.

This chain links TRBV27 with TRBJ2-7, with 10 bases that match TRBD2. Germline V lookup: CDR1 MNHEY, CDR2 SMNVEV (reference sequence). With V trimmed by 6 bases and J by 3 bases, 2 bases remained unmatched. There are 13 residues in the CDR3. CDR3 sequence reads: CASRRTSGYEQYF. Here the CDR3 DNA reads TGTGCCAGCAGACGGACTAGCGGCTACGAGCAGTACTTC.

V gene TRBV13 combines with J gene TRBJ2-2, with 15 bases lining up with TRBD2. Germline lookup yields CDR1 PRHDT and CDR2 FYEKMQ (reference sequence). Trimming cost V 5 bases and J 5 bases; bases outside gene matches: 9. The CDR3 is 18 residues long. CDR3 residues: CASSPEGLAGGRTGELFF. CDR3 in DNA: TGTGCCAGCAGCCCCGAGGGACTAGCGGGAGGTCGGACCGGGGAGCTGTTTTTT.

The J gene is TRBJ2-7, the V gene TRBV18, with TRBD1 as a possible D gene (5 bases). The ends were cut back, 0 bases at V and 0 bases at J, with 12 bases in the middle. This CDR3 contains 16 residues. Germline V gives CDR1 KGHSH, CDR2 LQKENI. The CDR3 region is CASSPPAAGPSYEQYF. The CDR3 DNA reads as TGTGCCAGCTCACCACCGGCGGCAGGGCCCTCCTACGAGCAGTACTTC.

The chain recombines TRBV28 with TRBJ1-4; no clear D gene. V was pared by 6 bases and J by 1 base, with 12 bases between. CDR3 length: 15 amino acids. Germline CDR1 MDHEN, CDR2 SYDVKM. In DNA form, the CDR3 reads TGTGCCAGCAGAGACCGGGAGCAAACTAATGAAAAACTGTTTTTT. Protein: CASRDREQTNEKLFF.

The chain is built from TRBV30 and TRBJ1-1; 8 bases are a match to TRBD1. Per germline, CDR1 GTSNPN and CDR2 SVGIG (reference sequence). The CDR3 runs 14 residues. CDR3 region: CSLRTGNGDTEAFF. The CDR3 region has the DNA TGTTCTCTAAGGACAGGGAATGGGGACACTGAAGCTTTCTTT.

The chain employs TRBV3-1 (or the pseudogene TRBV3-2) and TRBJ1-2; D call uncertain. There are 13 residues in the CDR3. V gave up 2 bases and J gave up 7 bases, with 11 bases separating them. CDR1 LGHDT and CDR2 YNNKEL come from the germline V gene (reference sequence). CDR3: CASSQIEGFGYTF. CDR3 coding DNA: TGTGCCAGCAGCCAAATTGAGGGTTTTGGCTACACCTTC.

This rearrangement joins TRBV5-8 to TRBJ1-5; D gene ambiguous. V was clipped by 6 bases and J by 6 bases, with 19 bases between them. CDR1 is SGHTS and CDR2 is YDEGEE in the germline V gene. The CDR3 has 15 amino acids. CDR3: CASTFFRSAVQPQHF. The CDR3 nucleotides read TGTGCCAGCACCTTTTTTCGCAGTGCGGTTCAGCCCCAGCATTTT.

The rearrangement links TRBV28 to TRBJ1-5; 9 nucleotides align to TRBD1. J was trimmed by 7 bases and V by 0 bases; bases with no gene match: 13. The CDR3 totals 18 residues. Looked up from germline, CDR1 is MDHEN and CDR2 is SYDVKM. This CDR3 reads CASSLWGQGEGLEQPQHF. The CDR3 coding sequence is TGTGCCAGCAGTTTATGGGGACAGGGAGAGGGGTTGGAACAGCCCCAGCATTTT.

The chain is built from TRBV19 and TRBJ1-1; 8 positions match TRBD1. The CDR3 runs 15 residues. Germline values: CDR1 LNHDA, CDR2 SQIVND (reference sequence). Trimming at V came to 5 bases and at J to 5 bases, leaving 10 bases not matched to a gene. CDR3 residues: CASSPRRTGRTEAFF. In nucleotides, the CDR3 is TGTGCCAGTAGTCCCCGCCGGACAGGGAGAACTGAAGCTTTCTTT. Supplemented by reference TRBV19 and TRBJ1-1, the full variable domain reads DGGITQSPKYLFRKEGQNVTLSCEQNLNHDAMYWYRQDPGQGLRLIYYSQIVNDFQKGDIAEGYSVSREKKESFPLTVTSAQKNPTAFYLCASSPRRTGRTEAFFGQGTRLTVV.

The chain has TRBV6-2 or TRBV6-3 and TRBJ1-5, with a tentative D call TRBD1 (5 bases). The CDR3 runs 14 residues. The V gene lost 5 bases and the J gene lost 4 bases, with 12 bases spanning the gap. Germline CDR1 reads MNHEY; CDR2 reads SVGEGT. The CDR3: CASSGQGNNQPQHF. The CDR3 DNA reads as TGTGCCAGCAGTGGTCAGGGCAATAATCAGCCCCAGCATTTT.

The genes are TRBV27 and TRBJ2-1; 9 nucleotides match TRBD1. The CDR3 runs 18 residues. The J segment lost 7 bases and the V segment lost 5 bases, leaving 18 bases of the junction unmatched. Germline lookup yields CDR1 MNHEY and CDR2 SMNVEV (reference sequence). The CDR3: CASSLRSLWTGEGNEQFF. In nucleotides, the CDR3 is TGTGCCAGCAGTCTGCGATCCCTTTGGACAGGGGAAGGTAATGAGCAGTTCTTC.

This chain connects TRBV27 to TRBJ2-7; weak D call: TRBD1 (6 bases). Germline V gives CDR1 MNHEY, CDR2 SMNVEV (reference sequence). The CDR3 runs to 13 residues. Trimming removed 5 bases at V and 2 bases at J, with 10 bases between. CDR3: CASSPDSTYEQYF. As DNA, the CDR3 is TGTGCCAGCAGTCCGGACAGTACCTACGAGCAGTACTTC.